This passage covers 11 T cell receptor beta chains from one sample sequenced in a study of blood T cells in healthy people across ages. A second roughly 6 to 12 cycle PCR used barcoded and J-beta primers. One entry per CDR3 protein, called by TCRdb with MiXCR from the 5' RACE reads. The sample consists of about 1.4 million distinct CDR3 sequences, 59% of them appearing once. Source material: blood. Receptors were obtained from a man between 18 and 35 years old in good health.

V usage is TRBV6-1 and J usage is TRBJ2-1, with TRBD1 matching over 8 bases. The V gene end was trimmed by 1 base and the J gene end by 4 bases; junction bases not matched to a gene: 3. The CDR3 runs 15 residues. Germline CDR1 MNHNS, CDR2 SASEGT. In DNA, the CDR3 is TGTGCCAGCAGTGAAGACAGGGGGGCTTACAATGAGCAGTTCTTC. Amino acids: CASSEDRGAYNEQFF.

The genes are TRBV20-1 and TRBJ2-1, with TRBD2 matching 12 bases. The CDR3 has 18 amino acids. The germline CDR1 and CDR2 sequences are DFQATT and SNEGSKA (reference sequence). The V segment lost 6 bases and the J segment 5 bases; nucleotides outside the gene matches: 17. For the CDR3, the DNA is TGCAGTGCGCCGAGAAGGCTGGTGGCTAGCGGGGGGGACAATGAGCAGTTCTTC. It translates to CSAPRRLVASGGDNEQFF.

The chain combines TRBV29-1 with TRBJ1-1; D gene uncertain. CDR1 is SQVTM and CDR2 is ANQGSEA in the germline V gene. The CDR3 spans 13 residues. Trimming took 1 base from V and 0 from J, leaving 6 bases between them. CDR3 region: CSVEATMNTEAFF. Written as DNA, the CDR3 is TGCAGCGTTGAAGCTACTATGAACACTGAAGCTTTCTTT.

The gene calls are TRBV3-1 and TRBJ2-4; the match to TRBD1 covers 8 bases. Germline assignment: CDR1 LGHDT and CDR2 YNNKEL (reference sequence). The junction had 11 bases not matched to a gene; V was cut back by 1 base and J by 12 bases. CDR3 length equals 15 residues. The CDR3: CASSQGGTGIHDQYF. The CDR3 bases are TGTGCCAGCAGCCAAGGCGGGACAGGCATCCACGATCAGTACTTC.

There are a few counts of this clonotype. The chain uses TRBV11-2 and TRBJ2-5; a weak D match, TRBD2 (6 bases). Trimming stripped 5 bases from V and 5 bases from J, with 12 bases between. The germline CDR1 and CDR2 sequences are SGHAT and FQNNGV. There are 13 residues in the CDR3. The CDR3 loop is CASSPGSLETQYF. CDR3 DNA: TGTGCCAGCAGCCCCGGGAGTTTGGAGACCCAGTACTTC.

J is TRBJ2-1 and V is TRBV20-1; 8 bases are a match to TRBD2. Germline lookup yields CDR1 DFQATT and CDR2 SNEGSKA (reference sequence). CDR3 length: 16 amino acids. The V and J ends lost 3 bases and 0 bases, in that order; junction bases with no gene match: 7. CDR3 residues: CSASARLASSYNEQFF. The DNA for the CDR3 is TGCAGTGCTAGCGCGAGACTAGCGTCCTCCTACAATGAGCAGTTCTTC.

In regard to this clonotype: Mismatch with germline at one junction end may stem from a read error. The rearrangement links TRBV9 to TRBJ2-3, with D perhaps TRBD2 (5 bases). CDR1 is SGDLS and CDR2 is YYNGEE in the germline V gene. The CDR3 has 15 residues. The CDR3 loop is CASSELSGPTDMQYF. The CDR3 coding sequence is TGTGCCAGCAGCGAACTGAGCGGACCCACAGATATGCAGTATTTT.

CDR3 loop: CSARGGPGELFF. The CDR3 DNA is TGCAGTGCTAGAGGGGGGCCCGGGGAGCTGTTTTTT. The genes are TRBV20-1 and TRBJ2-2, with D maybe TRBD1 (6 bases). This CDR3 spans 12 amino acids. Germline V gene sequence: CDR1 DFQATT, CDR2 SNEGSKA (reference sequence). The V gene lost 1 base and the J gene lost 6 bases, with 6 bases spanning the gap.

This clonotype was seen only a few times. The chain links TRBV2 to TRBJ1-2, with TRBD1 matching 9 bases. V trimming: 8 bases; J trimming: 5 bases; junction bases outside the gene matches: 6. Looked up from germline, CDR1 is SNHLY and CDR2 is FYNNEI. The CDR3 extends over 13 amino acids. The CDR3 DNA reads TGTGCCAGCGGGTTAGGACAGGGGTATGGCTACACCTTC. Protein: CASGLGQGYGYTF.

The chain employs TRBV3-1 and TRBJ2-3; TRBD1 matches 8 bases. This CDR3 is 14 amino acids long. The J segment lost 6 bases and the V segment lost 4 bases, leaving 6 bases of the junction unmatched. The germline V gene has CDR1 LGHDT and CDR2 YNNKEL (reference sequence). CDR3 in amino acids: CASSRQGNWDTQYF. DNA of the CDR3: TGTGCCAGCAGCCGACAGGGGAATTGGGATACGCAGTATTTT.

The chain links TRBV2 to TRBJ2-7; 10 nucleotides align to TRBD2. Germline V CDR1 and CDR2: SNHLY, FYNNEI. V shed 4 bases and J 6 bases; nucleotides not matched to a gene: 18. There are 18 residues in the CDR3. CDR3 amino acids: CASSVSTSGTSNAFEQYF. The CDR3 DNA reads as TGTGCCAGCAGTGTTTCTACTAGCGGGACTTCAAACGCGTTCGAGCAGTACTTC.